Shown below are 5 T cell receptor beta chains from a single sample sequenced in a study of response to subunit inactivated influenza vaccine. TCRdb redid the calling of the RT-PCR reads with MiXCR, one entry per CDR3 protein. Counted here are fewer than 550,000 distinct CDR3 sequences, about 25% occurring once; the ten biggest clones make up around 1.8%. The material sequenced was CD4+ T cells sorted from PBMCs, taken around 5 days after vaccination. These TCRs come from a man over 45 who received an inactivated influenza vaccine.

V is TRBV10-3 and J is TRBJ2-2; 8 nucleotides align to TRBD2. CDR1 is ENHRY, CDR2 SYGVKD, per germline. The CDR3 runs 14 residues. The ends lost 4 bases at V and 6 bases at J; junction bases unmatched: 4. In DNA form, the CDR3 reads TGTGCCATCAGTGGTTCGGGAGGGTCCGGGGAGCTGTTTTTT. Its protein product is CAISGSGGSGELFF.

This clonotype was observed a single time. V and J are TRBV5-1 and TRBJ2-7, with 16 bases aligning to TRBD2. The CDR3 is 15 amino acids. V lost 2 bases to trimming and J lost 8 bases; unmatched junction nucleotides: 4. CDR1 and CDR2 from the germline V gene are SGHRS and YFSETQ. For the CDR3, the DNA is TGCGCCAGCAGCTTCGGGACTAGCGGGGGGGACAAGCAGTACTTC. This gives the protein CASSFGTSGGDKQYF.

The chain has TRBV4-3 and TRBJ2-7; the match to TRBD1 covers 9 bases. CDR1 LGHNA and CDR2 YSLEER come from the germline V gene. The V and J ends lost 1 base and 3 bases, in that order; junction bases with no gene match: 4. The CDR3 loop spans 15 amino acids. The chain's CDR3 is CASSQAADRGYEQYF. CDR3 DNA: TGCGCCAGCAGCCAAGCGGCGGACAGGGGCTACGAGCAGTACTTC.

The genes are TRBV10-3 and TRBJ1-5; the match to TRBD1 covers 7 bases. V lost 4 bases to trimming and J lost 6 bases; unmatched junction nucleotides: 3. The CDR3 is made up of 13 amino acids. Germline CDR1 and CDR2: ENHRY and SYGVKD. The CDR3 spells CAISGQGGQPQHF. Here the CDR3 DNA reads TGTGCCATCAGTGGCCAGGGGGGTCAGCCCCAGCATTTT.

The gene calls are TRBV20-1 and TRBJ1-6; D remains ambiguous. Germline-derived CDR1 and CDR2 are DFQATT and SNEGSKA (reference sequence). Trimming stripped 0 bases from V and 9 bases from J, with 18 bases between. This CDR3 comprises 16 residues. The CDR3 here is CSARDRMGAGSSPLHF. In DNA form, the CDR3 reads TGCAGTGCTAGAGATCGTATGGGAGCAGGTTCTTCACCCCTCCACTTT.